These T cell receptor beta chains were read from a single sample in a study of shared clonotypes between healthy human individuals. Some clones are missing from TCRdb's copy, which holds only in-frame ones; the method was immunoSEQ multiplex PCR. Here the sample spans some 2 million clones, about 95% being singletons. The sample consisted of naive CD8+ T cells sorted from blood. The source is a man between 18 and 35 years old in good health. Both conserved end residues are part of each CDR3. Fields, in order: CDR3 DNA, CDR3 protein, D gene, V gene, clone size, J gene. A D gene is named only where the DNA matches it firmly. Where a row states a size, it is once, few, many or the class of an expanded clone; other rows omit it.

cdr3_nt: TGTGCCAGCAGCTCCAGACAGGGTAACACCTACAATGAGCAGTTCTTC; cdr3_aa: CASSSRQGNTYNEQFF; d_call: TRBD1; v_call: TRBV7-8; clone_size: NA; j_call: TRBJ2-1
cdr3_nt: TGCGCCAGCAGTGAAACCGGGGAGCTGTTTTTT; cdr3_aa: CASSETGELFF; d_call: NA; v_call: TRBV10-2; clone_size: NA; j_call: TRBJ2-2
cdr3_nt: TGTGCCTGGAGTGGACAGGTGGACACTGAAGCTTTCTTT; cdr3_aa: CAWSGQVDTEAFF; d_call: NA; v_call: TRBV30; clone_size: NA; j_call: TRBJ1-1
cdr3_nt: TGTGCCAGCAACTTAGATCGTGATACGCAGTATTTT; cdr3_aa: CASNLDRDTQYF; d_call: NA; v_call: TRBV11-2; clone_size: NA; j_call: TRBJ2-3
cdr3_nt: TGTGCCAGCATGGGGACAGGGGTGGGCAATGAGCAGTTCTTC; cdr3_aa: CASMGTGVGNEQFF; d_call: TRBD1; v_call: TRBV25-1; clone_size: NA; j_call: TRBJ2-1
cdr3_nt: TGTGCCAGCAGTACCGTGACTAGCGGCTCCTACGAGCAGTACTTC; cdr3_aa: CASSTVTSGSYEQYF; d_call: TRBD2; v_call: TRBV6-1; clone_size: NA; j_call: TRBJ2-7
cdr3_nt: TGCGCCAGCAGCCTAGGACTAGCGGGAGTAACAGATACGCAGTATTTT; cdr3_aa: CASSLGLAGVTDTQYF; d_call: TRBD2; v_call: TRBV4-3; clone_size: NA; j_call: TRBJ2-3
cdr3_nt: TGCGCCAGCAGCTTGGATCGAGCGGGAACGCCTTACAATGAGCAGTTCTTC; cdr3_aa: CASSLDRAGTPYNEQFF; d_call: TRBD2; v_call: TRBV5-1; clone_size: NA; j_call: TRBJ2-1
cdr3_nt: TGTGCCAGCGCTTTAGGGATCCTAGCGGGGGATGAGCAGTTCTTC; cdr3_aa: CASALGILAGDEQFF; d_call: TRBD2; v_call: TRBV7-3; clone_size: NA; j_call: TRBJ2-1
cdr3_nt: TGTGCCAGCGACGACGAAGCGTCCCAAGAGACCCAGTACTTC; cdr3_aa: CASDDEASQETQYF; d_call: NA; v_call: TRBV11-2; clone_size: NA; j_call: TRBJ2-5
cdr3_nt: TGTGCCAGCAGCCATGGACAGGGCTACGAGCAGTACTTC; cdr3_aa: CASSHGQGYEQYF; d_call: TRBD1; v_call: TRBV14; clone_size: NA; j_call: TRBJ2-7
cdr3_nt: TGTGCCCCGCGGCGTTGGGGTAACCATTTCCCCGGGGAGCTGTTTTTT; cdr3_aa: CAPRRWGNHFPGELFF; d_call: NA; v_call: TRBV10-3; clone_size: NA; j_call: TRBJ2-2
cdr3_nt: TGTGCCAGTAGTTGGGACAACACAAATTCACCCCTCCACTTT; cdr3_aa: CASSWDNTNSPLHF; d_call: NA; v_call: TRBV19; clone_size: NA; j_call: TRBJ1-6
cdr3_nt: TGCGCCAGCAGCCCGGACAGTGATCACTACGAGCAGTACTTC; cdr3_aa: CASSPDSDHYEQYF; d_call: NA; v_call: TRBV5-1; clone_size: NA; j_call: TRBJ2-7
cdr3_nt: TGCAGCGCGTTGGACAGCGGGGAGACCCAGTACTTC; cdr3_aa: CSALDSGETQYF; d_call: NA; v_call: TRBV29-1; clone_size: NA; j_call: TRBJ2-5
cdr3_nt: TGCAGCGTTGACGGACTAGCAGTTGGGCAAGAGACCCAGTACTTC; cdr3_aa: CSVDGLAVGQETQYF; d_call: TRBD2; v_call: TRBV29-1; clone_size: NA; j_call: TRBJ2-5
cdr3_nt: TGTGCCAGCAGTGAAGCGGGGAGAGGGTCGGTGGATACGCAGTATTTT; cdr3_aa: CASSEAGRGSVDTQYF; d_call: NA; v_call: TRBV6-1; clone_size: NA; j_call: TRBJ2-3
cdr3_nt: TGCGCCAGCAGCCAAGAACAGGTCCTAAACACCGGGGAGCTGTTTTTT; cdr3_aa: CASSQEQVLNTGELFF; d_call: NA; v_call: TRBV4-3; clone_size: NA; j_call: TRBJ2-2
cdr3_nt: TGTGCCACCAAACAGGGTGGGAGCACCGGGGAGCTGTTTTTT; cdr3_aa: CATKQGGSTGELFF; d_call: NA; v_call: TRBV15; clone_size: NA; j_call: TRBJ2-2
cdr3_nt: TGTGCCAGCAGTTACTCAGGGGAGTCGAACACTGAAGCTTTCTTT; cdr3_aa: CASSYSGESNTEAFF; d_call: NA; v_call: TRBV6-5; clone_size: NA; j_call: TRBJ1-1
cdr3_nt: TGTGCCAGCAGCTCAGAGGGGCCCACCTACGAGCAGTACTTC; cdr3_aa: CASSSEGPTYEQYF; d_call: NA; v_call: TRBV11-3; clone_size: NA; j_call: TRBJ2-7
cdr3_nt: TGTGCCAGTTCTCCAAGAGGGCAGCATAATGAAAAACTGTTTTTT; cdr3_aa: CASSPRGQHNEKLFF; d_call: NA; v_call: TRBV6-5; clone_size: once; j_call: TRBJ1-4
cdr3_nt: TGTGCCAGCAGTTTCCGGGTTAACACTGAAGCTTTCTTT; cdr3_aa: CASSFRVNTEAFF; d_call: NA; v_call: TRBV28; clone_size: NA; j_call: TRBJ1-1
cdr3_nt: TGTGCCAGCAGTTACGACCCTGAGGCCTACGAGCAGTACTTC; cdr3_aa: CASSYDPEAYEQYF; d_call: NA; v_call: TRBV6-5; clone_size: NA; j_call: TRBJ2-7
cdr3_nt: TGTGCCAGCACTCCTCCTAGCGGGGGGGATTACGAGCAGTACTTC; cdr3_aa: CASTPPSGGDYEQYF; d_call: TRBD2; v_call: TRBV11-2; clone_size: NA; j_call: TRBJ2-7
cdr3_nt: TGTGCCAGCAGTTACTCCCGAACATCTAACTATGGCTACACCTTC; cdr3_aa: CASSYSRTSNYGYTF; d_call: NA; v_call: TRBV6-5; clone_size: NA; j_call: TRBJ1-2
cdr3_nt: TGTGCCAGCAGCTCCGCCGGGACAGGGAACAATGAGCAGTTCTTC; cdr3_aa: CASSSAGTGNNEQFF; d_call: TRBD1; v_call: TRBV11-2; clone_size: NA; j_call: TRBJ2-1
cdr3_nt: TGTGCCAGCAGCTCCGAAGACACTGAAGCTTTCTTT; cdr3_aa: CASSSEDTEAFF; d_call: NA; v_call: TRBV5-4; clone_size: NA; j_call: TRBJ1-1
cdr3_nt: TGTGCCAGCAGCTCAACTAATGAAAAACTGTTTTTT; cdr3_aa: CASSSTNEKLFF; d_call: NA; v_call: TRBV5-5; clone_size: NA; j_call: TRBJ1-4
cdr3_nt: TGTGCCAGCAGCGTTAGCGGCTATGCCACAGATACGCAGTATTTT; cdr3_aa: CASSVSGYATDTQYF; d_call: NA; v_call: TRBV9; clone_size: NA; j_call: TRBJ2-3
cdr3_nt: TGTGCCAGCAGTTACGCGGGAAGCTCCTACGAGCAGTACTTC; cdr3_aa: CASSYAGSSYEQYF; d_call: NA; v_call: TRBV6-5; clone_size: NA; j_call: TRBJ2-7
cdr3_nt: TGTGCCAGCAGTACCCCCGGGACAGGGATCTACGAGCAGTACTTC; cdr3_aa: CASSTPGTGIYEQYF; d_call: TRBD1; v_call: TRBV6-1; clone_size: NA; j_call: TRBJ2-7
cdr3_nt: TGTGCCAGCAGTGAAGGTGGGGAAATAGGGCCCAACTATGGCTACACCTTC; cdr3_aa: CASSEGGEIGPNYGYTF; d_call: NA; v_call: TRBV2; clone_size: NA; j_call: TRBJ1-2
cdr3_nt: TGTGCCAGTAGTATAGCCGGGACAGCGCAAGAGACCCAGTACTTC; cdr3_aa: CASSIAGTAQETQYF; d_call: TRBD1; v_call: TRBV19; clone_size: NA; j_call: TRBJ2-5
cdr3_nt: TGTGCCAGCAGCCCCATGAACCTGAGGGAGACCCAGTACTTC; cdr3_aa: CASSPMNLRETQYF; d_call: NA; v_call: TRBV13; clone_size: NA; j_call: TRBJ2-5
cdr3_nt: TGTGCCAGCAGCTTAGCGGACAGCCTCGAGCAGTACTTC; cdr3_aa: CASSLADSLEQYF; d_call: NA; v_call: TRBV13; clone_size: NA; j_call: TRBJ2-7
cdr3_nt: TGTGCCAGTACCCCCGGGACAACCTCCTACAATGAGCAGTTCTTC; cdr3_aa: CASTPGTTSYNEQFF; d_call: NA; v_call: TRBV19; clone_size: NA; j_call: TRBJ2-1
cdr3_nt: TGTGCCAGCAGCTTAGAGGGGTTCGAGCAGTTCTTC; cdr3_aa: CASSLEGFEQFF; d_call: NA; v_call: TRBV7-6; clone_size: NA; j_call: TRBJ2-1
cdr3_nt: TGTGCCAGCAGCATATCTAGCGGGAGGGTTTGGGAGCAGTACTTC; cdr3_aa: CASSISSGRVWEQYF; d_call: TRBD2; v_call: TRBV5-6; clone_size: NA; j_call: TRBJ2-7
cdr3_nt: TGTGCCAGCAGCGCGTCTCGGGACAGGGTGAACACCGGGGAGCTGTTTTTT; cdr3_aa: CASSASRDRVNTGELFF; d_call: TRBD1; v_call: TRBV9; clone_size: NA; j_call: TRBJ2-2
cdr3_nt: TGTGCCAGCACACAGGGCGTGGGGGACAATTCACCCCTCCACTTT; cdr3_aa: CASTQGVGDNSPLHF; d_call: NA; v_call: TRBV5-6; clone_size: NA; j_call: TRBJ1-6
cdr3_nt: TGCGCCAGCAGATGGGATCCGACTAGCGGGGAGGAGACCCAGTACTTC; cdr3_aa: CASRWDPTSGEETQYF; d_call: TRBD2; v_call: TRBV5-1; clone_size: NA; j_call: TRBJ2-5
cdr3_nt: TGTGCCAGCAGTTTCAGCGGGGAGGGCACCGGGGAGCTGTTTTTT; cdr3_aa: CASSFSGEGTGELFF; d_call: TRBD2; v_call: TRBV27; clone_size: NA; j_call: TRBJ2-2
cdr3_nt: TGTGCCAGCAGTTCTCGACAAGGAATAGAAAATTCACCCCTCCACTTT; cdr3_aa: CASSSRQGIENSPLHF; d_call: NA; v_call: TRBV27; clone_size: NA; j_call: TRBJ1-6
cdr3_nt: TGTGCCAGCAGTTACAACGGGTTGGTGGGCTACACCTTC; cdr3_aa: CASSYNGLVGYTF; d_call: NA; v_call: TRBV6-5; clone_size: NA; j_call: TRBJ1-2
cdr3_nt: TGCGCCAGCAGCCAAGATCAGGGACAGGGTTCGGCCGAGGGCCTTAATGAGCAGTTCTTC; cdr3_aa: CASSQDQGQGSAEGLNEQFF; d_call: TRBD1; v_call: TRBV4-3; clone_size: NA; j_call: TRBJ2-1